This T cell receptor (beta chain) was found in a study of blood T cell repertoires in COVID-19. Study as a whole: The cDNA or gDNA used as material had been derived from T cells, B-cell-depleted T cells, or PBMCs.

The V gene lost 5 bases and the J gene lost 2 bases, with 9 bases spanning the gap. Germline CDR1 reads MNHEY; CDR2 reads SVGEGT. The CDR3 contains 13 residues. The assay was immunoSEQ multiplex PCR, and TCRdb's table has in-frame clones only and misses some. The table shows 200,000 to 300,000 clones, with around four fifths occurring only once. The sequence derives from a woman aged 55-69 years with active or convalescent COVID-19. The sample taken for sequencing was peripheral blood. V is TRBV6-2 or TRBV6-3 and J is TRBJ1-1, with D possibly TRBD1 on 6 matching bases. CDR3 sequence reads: CASSQQGNTEAFF. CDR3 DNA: TGTGCCAGCAGTCAACAGGGTAACACTGAAGCTTTCTTT.